This T cell receptor (beta chain) was identified during a study of CD8 T cells in ankylosing spondylitis. Study-level results: From matched ankylosing spondylitis synovial fluid, disease-linked clones were reportedly recovered at significantly enriched levels.

Germline values: CDR1 SGHRS, CDR2 YFSETQ. There are 17 residues in the CDR3. The V segment lost 0 bases and the J segment 5 bases; nucleotides outside the gene matches: 10. A note on this clonotype: Its antigen remains unidentified.

Using its own MiXCR run on the 5' RACE reads, TCRdb lists one record per CDR3 protein. The sample carries around 320,000 distinct CDR3 sequences, roughly 20% recorded once. This TCR was sampled from a female donor with ankylosing spondylitis or in good health (not recorded which). The sample consisted of blood, either unsorted or a sorted T cell fraction (not recorded which). V usage is TRBV5-1 and J usage is TRBJ2-7; 11 bases fit TRBD1. The CDR3 DNA reads as TGCGCCAGCAGCTTGGCCACTGGGACAGGGGGAGAGGACGAGCAGTACTTC. This encodes CASSLATGTGGEDEQYF.